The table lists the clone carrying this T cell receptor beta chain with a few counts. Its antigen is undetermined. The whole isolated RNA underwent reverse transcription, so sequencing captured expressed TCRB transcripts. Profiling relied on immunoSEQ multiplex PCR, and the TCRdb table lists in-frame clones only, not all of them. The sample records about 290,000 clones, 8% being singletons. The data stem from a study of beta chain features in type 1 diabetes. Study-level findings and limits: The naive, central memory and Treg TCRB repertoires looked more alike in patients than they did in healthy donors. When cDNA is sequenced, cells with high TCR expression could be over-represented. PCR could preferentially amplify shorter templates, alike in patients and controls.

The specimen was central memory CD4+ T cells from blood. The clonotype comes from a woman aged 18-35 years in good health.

In nucleotides, the CDR3 is TGTGCCAGTAGTATAGAGGGTTTGCGGGGCGAGGTCACTGAAGCTTTCTTT. This translates into CASSIEGLRGEVTEAFF. The chain combines TRBV19 with TRBJ1-1; maybe TRBD1 (5 bases). V was cut by 0 bases and J by 4 bases, with 18 bases left in between. The CDR3 has 17 residues. Germline V gene sequence: CDR1 LNHDA, CDR2 SQIVND (reference sequence).